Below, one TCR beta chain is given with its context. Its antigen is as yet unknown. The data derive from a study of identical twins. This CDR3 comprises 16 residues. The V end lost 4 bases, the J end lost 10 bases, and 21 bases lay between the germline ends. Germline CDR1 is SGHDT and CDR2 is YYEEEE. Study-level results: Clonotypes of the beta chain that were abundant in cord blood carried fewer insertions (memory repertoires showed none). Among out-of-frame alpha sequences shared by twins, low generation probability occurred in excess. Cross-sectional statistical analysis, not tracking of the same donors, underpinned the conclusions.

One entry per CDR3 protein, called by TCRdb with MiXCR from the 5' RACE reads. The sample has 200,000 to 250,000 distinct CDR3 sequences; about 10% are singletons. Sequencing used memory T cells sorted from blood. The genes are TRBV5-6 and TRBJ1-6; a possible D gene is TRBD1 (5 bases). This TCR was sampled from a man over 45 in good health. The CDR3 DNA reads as TGTGCCAGCAGCGCCGTCGGCCGACGAGGGGAATCACCCCTCCACTTT. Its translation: CASSAVGRRGESPLHF.